One sample yielded the 10 T cell receptor beta chains listed below, sequenced in a study of T cells after posttransplantation cyclophosphamide. Cyclophosphamide on days +3 and +4 followed busulfan-fludarabine conditioning and a marrow graft. TCRdb keeps only in-frame clones here, not all; method: immunoSEQ multiplex PCR. The sample includes more than 7,000 clones, none of them occurring once. Material: PBMCs, obtained after an allogeneic stem cell transplant with post-transplant cyclophosphamide. The origin of the receptors is a male patient between 25 and 40 years old who received an allogeneic stem cell transplant from an unrelated donor, was CMV-positive, and had acute and chronic GVHD. Some of these T cells may belong to the graft donor.

This clone qualifies as medium-sized. The V call is TRBV19, the J call TRBJ1-2, with D possibly being TRBD1 (6 bases). The ends were cut back, 10 bases at V and 2 bases at J, with 20 bases in the middle. The CDR3 is 15 residues long. The germline V gene encodes CDR1 LNHDA and CDR2 SQIVND (reference sequence). The DNA for the CDR3 is TGTGCCATTCCGGGACATCTCCCGGGGAACTATGGCTACACCTTC. Translation gives CAIPGHLPGNYGYTF.

There are many counts of this clone. The chain couples TRBV6-1 to TRBJ2-3; 9 bases line up with TRBD1. The CDR3 covers 17 residues. With V trimmed by 4 bases and J by 1 base, 9 bases remained unmatched. From germline, CDR1 is MNHNS and CDR2 SASEGT. CDR3 in DNA: TGTGCCAGCAGTGGGCGGGACAGGGAGGGCGGCACAGATACGCAGTATTTT. Translation: CASSGRDREGGTDTQYF.

In regard to this clone: An end of the junction differs from the germline gene, which may be a read error. V usage is TRBV24-1 and J usage is TRBJ2-7; 10 bases fit TRBD2. The CDR3 runs to 15 residues. The germline gives CDR1 KGHDR, CDR2 SFDVKD. CDR3 in DNA: TGTGCCGCCAGTGGCGGCAGCGGGAGGGCCGTAGAGCAGTACTTC. Its protein product is CAASGGSGRAVEQYF.

This clone is labeled medium-sized. The CDR3 DNA sequence: TGTGCCATCAGTGAAAGTAGCGGCACAGATACGCAGTATTTT. It is translated as CAISESSGTDTQYF. V is TRBV10-3 and J is TRBJ2-3; TRBD2 might be the D (5 bases). The CDR3 is 14 amino acids. Germline CDR1 and CDR2: ENHRY and SYGVKD. Trimming left V 3 bases short and J 1 base short, with 8 bases between.

This clone appeared many times. J is TRBJ2-3 and V is TRBV10-3; possibly TRBD1 for D (5 bases). In germline, CDR1 is ENHRY, CDR2 SYGVKD. V gave up 10 bases and J gave up 0 bases, with 20 bases separating them. The CDR3 sequence is 16 residues long. CDR3: CATNPNLDRSTDTQYF. CDR3 DNA sequence: TGTGCCACGAACCCCAATCTTGACAGAAGCACAGATACGCAGTATTTT.

This clone appeared many times. The CDR3: CASRVDYPGTDYGYTF. In DNA, the CDR3 is TGCGCCAGCAGAGTAGATTACCCCGGGACAGACTATGGCTACACCTTC. This chain uses TRBV4-3 with TRBJ1-2; the match to TRBD1 covers 7 bases. CDR3 size: 16 residues. J gave up 3 bases and V 6 bases, and 13 bases lay outside the gene matches. In germline, CDR1 is LGHNA, CDR2 YSLEER.

There are many counts of this clone. This chain connects TRBV24-1 to TRBJ2-7, with TRBD1 matching over 11 bases. Germline trimming cut 5 bases from V and 6 bases from J; bases unmatched to any gene: 14. Germline CDR1 reads KGHDR; CDR2 reads SFDVKD. The CDR3 spans 17 residues. The CDR3 DNA reads as TGTGCCACCAGTGTCCACTTGGGGACAGGGGGGTATGGCGAGCAGTACTTC. Amino acid sequence: CATSVHLGTGGYGEQYF.

This clone was recorded many times. The chain links TRBV6-5 to TRBJ2-3; D unclear. Germline assignment: CDR1 MNHEY and CDR2 SVGAGI. V lost 7 bases to trimming and J lost 7 bases, with 9 bases between them. The CDR3 is 11 amino acids. CDR3: CASTGPYTQYF. The CDR3 DNA sequence: TGTGCCAGCACGGGTCCCTATACGCAGTATTTT.

This clone was seen ten or more times. The genes are TRBV5-4 and TRBJ1-1; the D gene is possibly TRBD1 (6 bases). Germline CDR1 SGHNT, CDR2 YYREEE (reference sequence). V was shortened by 3 bases and J by 0 bases, with 15 bases between the two germline ends. This CDR3 contains 16 residues. The CDR3 is CASSSPWTAMNTEAFF. For the CDR3, the DNA is TGTGCCAGCAGCTCCCCTTGGACAGCAATGAACACTGAAGCTTTCTTT. Complete variable domain (other parts from reference TRBV5-4 and TRBJ1-1): ETGVTQSPTHLIKTRGQQVTLRCSSQSGHNTVSWYQQALGQGPQFIFQYYREEENGRGNFPPRFSGLQFPNYSSELNVNALELDDSALYLCASSSPWTAMNTEAFFGQGTRLTVV.

This clone is medium-sized in the sample. The gene calls are TRBV11-3 and TRBJ2-1; 7 bases are shared with TRBD1. This CDR3 comprises 15 residues. The germline CDR1 and CDR2 sequences are SGHNT and YENEEA. The J segment lost 0 bases and the V segment lost 5 bases, leaving 4 bases of the junction unmatched. The CDR3: CASSRDSSSYNEQFF. CDR3 sequence (DNA): TGTGCCAGCAGCCGGGACAGCAGCTCCTACAATGAGCAGTTCTTC.